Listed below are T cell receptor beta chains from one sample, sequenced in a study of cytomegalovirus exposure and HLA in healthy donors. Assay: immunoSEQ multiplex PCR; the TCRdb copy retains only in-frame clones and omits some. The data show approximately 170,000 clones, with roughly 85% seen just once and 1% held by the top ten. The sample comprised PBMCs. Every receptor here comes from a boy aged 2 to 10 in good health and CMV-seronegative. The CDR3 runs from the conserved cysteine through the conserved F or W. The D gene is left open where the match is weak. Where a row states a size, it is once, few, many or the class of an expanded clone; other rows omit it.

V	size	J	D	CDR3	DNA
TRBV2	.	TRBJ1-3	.	CASVRGNAIYF	TGTGCCAGCGTGCGGGGGAACGCCATATATTTT
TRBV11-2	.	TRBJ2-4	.	CASSLGRGVQNIQYF	TGTGCCAGCAGCTTAGGAAGGGGCGTCCAAAACATTCAGTACTTC
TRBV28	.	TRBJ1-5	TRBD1	CASSSLDRGLSNQPQHF	TGTGCCAGCAGTTCTCTCGACAGGGGGCTTAGCAATCAGCCCCAGCATTTT
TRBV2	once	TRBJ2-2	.	CASKQTSTTGELFF	TGTGCCAGCAAGCAGACAAGTACCACCGGGGAGCTGTTTTTT
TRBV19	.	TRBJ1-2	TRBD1	CASSADRGWHGYTF	TGTGCCAGTTCAGCGGACAGGGGCTGGCATGGCTACACCTTC
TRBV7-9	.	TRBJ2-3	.	CASSPQDTQYF	TGTGCCAGCAGCCCCCAAGATACGCAGTATTTT
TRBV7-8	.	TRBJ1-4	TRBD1	CASSLAGQGREKLFF	TGTGCCAGCAGCTTAGCGGGACAGGGTCGTGAAAAACTGTTTTTT
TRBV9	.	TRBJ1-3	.	CASSSSGGAGGNTIYF	TGTGCCAGCAGCTCCAGTGGGGGCGCTGGTGGAAACACCATATATTTT
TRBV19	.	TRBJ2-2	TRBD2	CASSSGRAKGTGELFF	TGTGCCAGTAGTAGCGGGAGGGCAAAGGGCACCGGGGAGCTGTTTTTT
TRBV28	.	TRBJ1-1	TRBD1	CASSRTGVGRTEAFF	TGTGCCAGCAGTAGGACAGGGGTCGGGCGCACTGAAGCTTTCTTT
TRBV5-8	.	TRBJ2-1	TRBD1	CASPDRSYNEQFF	TGTGCCAGCCCGGACAGGAGCTACAATGAGCAGTTCTTC
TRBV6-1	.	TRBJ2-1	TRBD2	CASSDSGSYNEQFF	TGTGCCAGCAGTGATAGCGGGAGCTACAATGAGCAGTTCTTC
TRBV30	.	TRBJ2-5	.	CAWKRVSGLLRETQYF	TGTGCCTGGAAGAGGGTTTCCGGGCTTCTAAGGGAGACCCAGTACTTC
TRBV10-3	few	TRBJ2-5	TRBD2	CAIRDGGAGETQYF	TGTGCCATCAGGGACGGGGGGGCGGGGGAGACCCAGTACTTC
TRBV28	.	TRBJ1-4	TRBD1	CASSFDRVNEKLFF	TGTGCCAGCAGTTTCGACAGGGTGAATGAAAAACTGTTTTTT
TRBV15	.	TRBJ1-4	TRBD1	CATSGTGTGHEKLFF	TGTGCCACCAGCGGAACCGGGACAGGACATGAAAAACTGTTTTTT
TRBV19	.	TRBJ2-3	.	CAAKDSKGADTQYF	TGTGCCGCCAAGGATTCCAAAGGAGCAGATACGCAGTATTTT
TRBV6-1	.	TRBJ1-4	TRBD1	CASSGGQGFEKLFF	TGTGCCAGCAGCGGGGGACAGGGGTTTGAAAAACTGTTTTTT
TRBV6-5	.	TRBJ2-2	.	CASSYSGLEGELFF	TGTGCCAGCAGTTACTCGGGGCTAGAGGGGGAGCTGTTTTTT
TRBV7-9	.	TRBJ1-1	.	CASSWTGMNTEAFF	TGTGCCAGCAGCTGGACTGGGATGAACACTGAAGCTTTCTTT
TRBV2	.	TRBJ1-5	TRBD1	CASSRTGVNQPQHF	TGTGCCAGCAGCCGGACAGGGGTAAACCAGCCCCAGCATTTT
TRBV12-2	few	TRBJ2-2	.	CASRFRGGTGELFF	TGTGCAAGTCGCTTCAGGGGAGGGACCGGGGAGCTGTTTTTT
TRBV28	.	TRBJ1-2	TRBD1	CASREQGNGYGYTF	TGTGCCAGCAGAGAACAGGGGAACGGCTATGGCTACACCTTC
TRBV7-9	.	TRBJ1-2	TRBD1	CASSRGQLASYTF	TGTGCCAGCAGCCGGGGACAGCTCGCGAGCTACACCTTC
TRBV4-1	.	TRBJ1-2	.	CASSQDRGVPGGYTF	TGCGCCAGCAGCCAAGATCGGGGGGTCCCCGGCGGCTACACCTTC
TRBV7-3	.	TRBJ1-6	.	CASSLIGGEGSPLHF	TGTGCCAGCAGCTTAATCGGGGGGGAAGGCTCACCCCTCCACTTT
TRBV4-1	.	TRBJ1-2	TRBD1	CASSLFQVGTDPNYGYTF	TGCGCCAGCAGCCTCTTTCAAGTCGGGACAGACCCTAACTATGGCTACACCTTC
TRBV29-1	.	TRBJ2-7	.	CSVARGTYEQYF	TGCAGCGTCGCTCGGGGGACCTACGAGCAGTACTTC
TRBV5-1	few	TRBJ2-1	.	CASSFISARRGRNDEQFF	TGCGCCAGCAGCTTTATATCCGCCCGGCGGGGTCGGAACGATGAGCAGTTCTTC
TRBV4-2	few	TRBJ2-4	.	CASSQEQIRAKNIQYF	TGTGCCAGCAGCCAAGAACAGATACGGGCCAAAAACATTCAGTACTTC
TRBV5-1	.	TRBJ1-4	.	CASSLAGLANEKLFF	TGCGCCAGCAGCTTGGCGGGTCTCGCTAATGAAAAACTGTTTTTT
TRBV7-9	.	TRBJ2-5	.	CASSFRETQYF	TGTGCCAGCAGCTTCAGAGAGACCCAGTACTTC
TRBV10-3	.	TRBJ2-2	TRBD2	CAISILAGGDTGELFF	TGTGCCATCAGCATCCTAGCGGGAGGCGACACCGGGGAGCTGTTTTTT
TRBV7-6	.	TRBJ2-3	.	CASSFSGLSTDTQYF	TGTGCCAGCAGCTTCAGCGGGCTGAGCACAGATACGCAGTATTTT
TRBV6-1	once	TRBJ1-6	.	CASTGVRGSPLHF	TGTGCCAGCACTGGCGTCCGCGGTTCACCCCTCCACTTT
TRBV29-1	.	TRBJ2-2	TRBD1	CSAAEDRGLAGELFF	TGCAGCGCAGCTGAAGACAGGGGGCTGGCCGGGGAGCTGTTTTTT
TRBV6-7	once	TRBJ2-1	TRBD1	CASGLQGADEQFF	TGTGCCAGCGGTTTACAGGGGGCCGATGAGCAGTTCTTC
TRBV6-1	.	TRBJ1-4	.	CASGNNEKLFF	TGTGCCAGCGGCAACAATGAAAAACTGTTTTTT
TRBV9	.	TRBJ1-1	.	CASSLGTEAFF	TGTGCCAGCAGCCTAGGGACAGAAGCTTTCTTT
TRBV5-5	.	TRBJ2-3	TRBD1	CASSWGTGGPDTQYF	TGTGCCAGCAGCTGGGGGACAGGGGGCCCAGATACGCAGTATTTT
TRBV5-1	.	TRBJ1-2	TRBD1	CASSSSTGDIYGYTF	TGCGCCAGCAGCTCTTCAACAGGGGATATCTATGGCTACACCTTC
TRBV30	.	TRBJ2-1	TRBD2	CAWSVGAGGVKQFF	TGTGCCTGGAGTGTAGGAGCGGGGGGAGTCAAGCAGTTCTTC
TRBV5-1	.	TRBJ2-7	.	CASSYETSRWGNEQYF	TGCGCCAGCAGCTATGAAACCTCCCGGTGGGGCAACGAGCAGTACTTC
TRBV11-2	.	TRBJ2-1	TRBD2	CASSLNWGWEGLYNEQFF	TGTGCCAGCAGCTTAAATTGGGGCTGGGAGGGGTTATACAATGAGCAGTTCTTC
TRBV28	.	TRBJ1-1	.	CASSFMNTEAFF	TGTGCCAGCAGTTTCATGAACACTGAAGCTTTCTTT